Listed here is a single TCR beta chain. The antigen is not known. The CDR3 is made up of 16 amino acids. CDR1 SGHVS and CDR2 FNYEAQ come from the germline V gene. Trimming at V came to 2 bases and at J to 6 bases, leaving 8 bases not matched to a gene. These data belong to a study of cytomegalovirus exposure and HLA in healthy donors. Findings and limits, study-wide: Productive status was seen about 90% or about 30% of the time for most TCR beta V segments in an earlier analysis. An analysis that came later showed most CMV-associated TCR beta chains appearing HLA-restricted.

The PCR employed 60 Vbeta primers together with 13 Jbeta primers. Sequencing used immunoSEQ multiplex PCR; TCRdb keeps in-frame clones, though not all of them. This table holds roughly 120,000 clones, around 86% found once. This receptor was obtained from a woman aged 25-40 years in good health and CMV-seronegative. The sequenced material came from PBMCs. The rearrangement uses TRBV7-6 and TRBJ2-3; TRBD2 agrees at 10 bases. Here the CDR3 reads CASSLNPSGSYDTQYF. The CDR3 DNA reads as TGTGCCAGCAGCTTAAACCCTAGCGGGAGCTATGATACGCAGTATTTT.